The T cell receptor beta chain described here comes from a study of Graves' ophthalmopathy and Graves' hyperthyroidism (dated by TCRdb to 2016 to 2018). Context from the whole study: Hyperthyroidism was considered stable if no progression to ophthalmopathy occurred within 18 months of follow-up. To tell Graves' ophthalmopathy apart from Graves' hyperthyroidism, and to predict which patients would progress to ophthalmopathy, the study relied on TCR beta repertoire signatures. In total, 135 blood samples were TCR-sequenced: under 45 ophthalmopathy, under 85 hyperthyroidism and roughly 17 hyperthyroidism-to-ophthalmopathy patients. A discovery set of about a hundred patients (under 45 ophthalmopathy, around 57 stable hyperthyroidism) was enrolled to explore V-J signatures distinguishing ophthalmopathy from hyperthyroidism. An independent validation cohort was composed of 18 hyperthyroidism patients and some 16 patients who later progressed from hyperthyroidism to ophthalmopathy. In several hyperthyroidism patients, the T-cell repertoires found in thyroid tissue were compared with those found in blood. Following sample collection, hyperthyroidism patients were given methimazole at a starting dose of 30 mg daily, and ophthalmopathy patients were given high-dose intravenous methylprednisolone.

Study-wide conclusions, independent of this receptor: In validation, the model predicted ophthalmopathy progression with less than 71% sensitivity and 72.22% specificity; some 13 predicted patients were CT-confirmed with GO in a median of approximately six months. No statistical method was used to predetermine the sample size, and group allocation was not hidden from the investigators. Most expanded thyroid clonotypes with a frequency above 0.001 also appeared in blood, which suggests that blood repertoires may reflect the immune response in the thyroid. The 13-signature model separated ophthalmopathy from stable hyperthyroidism with roughly 89% sensitivity and almost 84% specificity in cross-validation, and 80%/75% in the test set.

The CDR3 starts with the cysteine, ends with the phenylalanine, and has 17 residues. Solely the CDR3 DNA is kept, with 51 bases framed from the first base. V is clipped by 0 bases and J by 1 base, and the sequence between their germline boundaries is 19 bases long. CDR1 is given as DFQATT and CDR2 as SNEGSKA, both from the germline V gene (reference sequence). For repertoire sequencing, TCR beta CDR3 regions were amplified from RNA transcripts. A first-round RT-PCR used HTBI primers with the Qiagen OneStep RT-PCR kit, followed by a second-round multiplex PCR, size selection and purification. Libraries were sequenced on an Illumina HiSeq2000 using paired-end 100 bp reads. The authors processed their data as follows. Reads were processed with SOAPnuke, discarding reads with adapters, uncalled bases, mean Phred below 15, or no exact constant-primer or identifier match. COPE v1.2.5 was used to merge the high-quality paired reads. Each unique nucleotide sequence was defined as a clonotype, and clonotypes were aligned to IMGT TRB V, D and J references with MiTCR v1.1. Only V-J combinations with frequency above 0.0001 were analysed, covering over 99% of repertoires. A TCR clonal expansion and chaos score per V-J combination was defined as the ratio of F50 clonal expansion to chaos observed in the TCRdist matrix. Welch's t-statistics and random forest were used to reduce the features to about a dozen V-J combinations, which were then used as input to a naive Bayes classifier. Thyroid-blood repertoire similarity was quantified with the Morisita-Horn index. TCRdb reanalyzed the raw reads on its own, using fastp at Q25 for trimming and MiXCR for clone calling, and kept in-frame beta chains. Records with the same CDR3 protein are collapsed into one entry carrying the most frequent genes and DNA. The V and J calls shown here were made by TCRdb, not taken from the authors' results. The sample table contains over a million distinct CDR3 sequences; only one count was recorded for about 36% of them. The leading ten clones occupy over 8.5% of the sample.

This clonotype showed up just a few times. Its antigen remains unidentified. No qualities accompany the bases; no much larger clone lies one base away. Hyperthyroidism patients were newly diagnosed, with disease duration under 2 months, and aged 18 to 65 years. Patients with other autoimmune diseases, uncontrolled infections, pregnancy or lactation were excluded from the study. Clinical symptoms, serum thyroxine, TRAb, thyroid ultrasound and orbital computed tomography were used for diagnosis. Total RNA was extracted using Trizol reagent, and RNA quality was checked on an Agilent 2100 Bioanalyzer. What was sequenced was peripheral blood or thyroid tissue (not recorded which). This TCR came from an adult man with Graves' hyperthyroidism. The sequence is built from TRBV20-1 and TRBJ2-7; matching of 5 bases hints at TRBD1 as the D gene. The DNA sequence follows: TGCAGTGCTAGAGATCGTCCAGGGCGACGGAATTCCTACGAGCAGTACTTC. Its coded protein is CSARDRPGRRNSYEQYF.